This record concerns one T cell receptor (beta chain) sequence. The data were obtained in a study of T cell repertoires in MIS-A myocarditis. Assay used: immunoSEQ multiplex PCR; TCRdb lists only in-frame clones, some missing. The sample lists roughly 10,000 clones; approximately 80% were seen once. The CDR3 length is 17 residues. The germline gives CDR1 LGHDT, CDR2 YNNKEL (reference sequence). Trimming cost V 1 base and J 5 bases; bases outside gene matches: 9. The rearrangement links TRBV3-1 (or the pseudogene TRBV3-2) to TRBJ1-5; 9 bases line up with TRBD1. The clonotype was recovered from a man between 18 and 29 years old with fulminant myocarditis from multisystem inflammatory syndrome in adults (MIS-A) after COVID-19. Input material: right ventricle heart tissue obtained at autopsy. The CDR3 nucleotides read TGTGCCAGCAGCCAAGGCCTCCCGGGACAGGGATATCAGCCCCAGCATTTT. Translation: CASSQGLPGQGYQPQHF.